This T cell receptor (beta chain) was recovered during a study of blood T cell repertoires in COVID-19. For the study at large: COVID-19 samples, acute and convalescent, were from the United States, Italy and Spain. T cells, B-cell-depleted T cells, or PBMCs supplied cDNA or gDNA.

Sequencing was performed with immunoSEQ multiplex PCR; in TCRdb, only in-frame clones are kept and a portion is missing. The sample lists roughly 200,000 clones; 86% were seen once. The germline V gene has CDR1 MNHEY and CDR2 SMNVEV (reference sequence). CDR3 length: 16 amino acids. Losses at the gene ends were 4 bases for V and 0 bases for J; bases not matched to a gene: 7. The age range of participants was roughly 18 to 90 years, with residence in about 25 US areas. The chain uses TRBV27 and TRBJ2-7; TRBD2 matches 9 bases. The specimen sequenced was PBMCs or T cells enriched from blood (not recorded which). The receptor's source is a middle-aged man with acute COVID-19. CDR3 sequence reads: CASSYRASGTSYEQYF. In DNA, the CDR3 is TGTGCCAGCAGTTACCGGGCTAGCGGGACCTCCTACGAGCAGTACTTC.